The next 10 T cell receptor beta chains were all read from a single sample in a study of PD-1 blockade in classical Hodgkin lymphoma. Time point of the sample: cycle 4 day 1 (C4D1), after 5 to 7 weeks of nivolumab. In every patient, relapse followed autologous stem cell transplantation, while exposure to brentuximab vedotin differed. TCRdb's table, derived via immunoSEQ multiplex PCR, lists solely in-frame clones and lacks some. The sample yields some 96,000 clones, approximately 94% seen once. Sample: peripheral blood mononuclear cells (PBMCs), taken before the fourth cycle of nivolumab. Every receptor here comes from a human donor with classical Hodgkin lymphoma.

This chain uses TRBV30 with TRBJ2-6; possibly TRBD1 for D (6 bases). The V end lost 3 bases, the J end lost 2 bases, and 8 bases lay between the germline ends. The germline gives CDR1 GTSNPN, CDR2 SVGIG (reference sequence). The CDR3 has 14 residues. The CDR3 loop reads CAWRTGTGANVLTF. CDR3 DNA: TGTGCCTGGAGAACAGGGACTGGGGCCAACGTCCTGACTTTC.

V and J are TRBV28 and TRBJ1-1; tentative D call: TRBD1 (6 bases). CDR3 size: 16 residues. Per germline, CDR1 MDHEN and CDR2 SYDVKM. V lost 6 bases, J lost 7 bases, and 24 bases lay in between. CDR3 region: CASSKDGGPRSVEAFF. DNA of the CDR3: TGTGCCAGCAGCAAGGACGGGGGCCCCCGGTCCGTTGAAGCTTTCTTT.

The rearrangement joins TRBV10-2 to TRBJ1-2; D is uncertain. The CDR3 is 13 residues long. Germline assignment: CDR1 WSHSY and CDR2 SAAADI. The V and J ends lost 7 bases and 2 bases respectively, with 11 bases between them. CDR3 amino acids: CASTAGFNYGYTF. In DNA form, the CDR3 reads TGCGCCAGCACCGCCGGATTCAACTATGGCTACACCTTC.

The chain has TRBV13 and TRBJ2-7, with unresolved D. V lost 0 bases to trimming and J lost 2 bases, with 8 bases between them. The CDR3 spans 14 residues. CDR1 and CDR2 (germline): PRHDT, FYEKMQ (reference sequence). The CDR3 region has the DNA TGTGCCAGCAGCTTAGGAGTAGGGACCTACGAGCAGTACTTC. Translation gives CASSLGVGTYEQYF. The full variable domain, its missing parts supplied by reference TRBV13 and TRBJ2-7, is AAGVIQSPRHLIKEKRETATLKCYPIPRHDTVYWYQQGPGQDPQFLISFYEKMQSDKGSIPDRFSAQQFSDYHSELNMSSLELGDSALYFCASSLGVGTYEQYFGPGTRLTVT.

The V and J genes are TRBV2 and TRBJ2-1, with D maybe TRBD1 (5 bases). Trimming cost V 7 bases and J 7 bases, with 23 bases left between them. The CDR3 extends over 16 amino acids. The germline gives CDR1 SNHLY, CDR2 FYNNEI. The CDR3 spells CASIGVGQGGGNEQFF. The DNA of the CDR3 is TGTGCCAGCATTGGGGTTGGCCAGGGCGGTGGGAATGAGCAGTTCTTC.

Here the CDR3 reads CASSGTTGEAPGGANVLTF. The CDR3 DNA is TGTGCCAGCAGCGGTACGACAGGGGAGGCCCCCGGTGGGGCCAACGTCCTGACTTTC. The chain links TRBV7-9 to TRBJ2-6; 8 bases are a match to TRBD1. The CDR3 covers 19 residues. J lost 3 bases, V lost 5 bases, and 15 bases had no gene match. Germline values: CDR1 SEHNR, CDR2 FQNEAQ (reference sequence).

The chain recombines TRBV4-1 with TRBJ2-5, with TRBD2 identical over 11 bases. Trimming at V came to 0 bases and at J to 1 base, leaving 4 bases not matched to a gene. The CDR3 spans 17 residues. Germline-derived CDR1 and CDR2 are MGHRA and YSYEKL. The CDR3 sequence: CASSQDRTSGFQETQYF. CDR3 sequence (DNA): TGCGCCAGCAGCCAAGATCGGACTAGCGGGTTCCAAGAGACCCAGTACTTC.

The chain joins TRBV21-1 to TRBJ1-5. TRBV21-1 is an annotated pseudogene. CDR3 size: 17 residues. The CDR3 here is CASSPYRGDPGNQPQHF. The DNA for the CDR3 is TGTGCCAGCAGCCCCTACCGGGGGGACCCTGGCAATCAGCCCCAGCATTTT.

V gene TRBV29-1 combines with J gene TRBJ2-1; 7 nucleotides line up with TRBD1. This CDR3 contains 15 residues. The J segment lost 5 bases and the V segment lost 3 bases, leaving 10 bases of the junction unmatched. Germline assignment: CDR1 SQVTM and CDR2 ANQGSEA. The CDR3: CSVDLPRTGDNEQFF. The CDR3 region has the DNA TGCAGCGTTGACCTGCCCCGGACAGGAGACAATGAGCAGTTCTTC.

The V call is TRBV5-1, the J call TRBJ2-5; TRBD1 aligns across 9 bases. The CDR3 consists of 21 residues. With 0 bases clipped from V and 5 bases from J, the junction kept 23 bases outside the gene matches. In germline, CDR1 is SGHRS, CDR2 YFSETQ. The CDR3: CASSLGGSGTGQLWSKETQYF. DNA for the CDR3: TGCGCCAGCAGCTTGGGCGGATCCGGGACAGGGCAACTCTGGAGTAAGGAGACCCAGTACTTC.